One sample yielded the 23 T cell receptor beta chains listed below, sequenced in a study of a mutant IDH1 vaccine in newly diagnosed glioma. TCRdb's copy holds only in-frame clones and misses some; the assay was immunoSEQ multiplex PCR. The sample has around 66,000 clones, 80% seen once. Regarding time point: week 11, during vaccination. All doses held 300 ug of mutant IDH1 20-mer peptide, with topical imiquimod. These receptors' antigens are unknown. This sample comprised PBMCs, obtained from a glioma patient whose treatment included an IDH1 peptide vaccine. These receptors were taken from a man aged 45-65 years with glioma.

The J gene is TRBJ2-7, the V gene TRBV27; D uncertain. Per the germline V gene, CDR1 is MNHEY and CDR2 is SMNVEV (reference sequence). Trimming removed 2 bases at V and 3 bases at J, with 8 bases between. The CDR3 sequence is 13 residues long. This chain's CDR3 is CASSLGNYYEQYF. The CDR3 DNA follows: TGTGCCAGCAGTTTAGGGAACTACTACGAGCAGTACTTC.

The gene calls are TRBV11-3 and TRBJ2-1; 9 bases fit TRBD2. Germline V CDR1 and CDR2: SGHNT, YENEEA. This CDR3 has 16 residues. V was clipped by 1 base and J by 6 bases; unmatched bases: 7. CDR3 nucleotide sequence: TGTGCCAGCAGCTTAGGACTAACTAGCGGGTCCAATGAGCAGTTCTTC. Its protein is CASSLGLTSGSNEQFF. Full variable domain (rest looked up from reference TRBV11-3 and TRBJ2-1): EAGVVQSPRYKIIEKKQPVAFWCNPISGHNTLYWYLQNLGQGPELLIRYENEEAVDDSQLPKDRFSAERLKGVDSTLKIQPAELGDSAVYLCASSLGLTSGSNEQFFGPGTRLTVL.

The table lists this clone with a few counts. The V call is TRBV5-4, the J call TRBJ1-1; D gene uncertain. The germline V and J ends were trimmed by 4 bases and 6 bases, with 7 bases remaining between them. This CDR3 region has 11 residues. The germline gives CDR1 SGHNT, CDR2 YYREEE (reference sequence). CDR3 region: CASSIGAEAFF. The CDR3, as DNA: TGTGCCAGCAGCATCGGGGCTGAAGCTTTCTTT.

The J gene is TRBJ1-2, the V gene TRBV4-2; D is ambiguous. The CDR3 spans 13 residues. Per germline, CDR1 LGHNA and CDR2 YNFKEQ. Trimming removed 0 bases at V and 4 bases at J, with 6 bases between. CDR3 protein: CASSQESGYGYTF. DNA for the CDR3: TGTGCCAGCAGCCAAGAGTCGGGCTATGGCTACACCTTC.

The rearrangement joins TRBV4-2 to TRBJ1-5; D uncertain. In germline, CDR1 is LGHNA, CDR2 YNFKEQ. The CDR3 has 14 residues. With 1 base removed from V and 3 bases from J, the gap between germline ends came to 7 bases. The CDR3, as DNA: TGTGCCAGCAGCCAAGTGCAGCTCAATCAGCCCCAGCATTTT. This sequence encodes CASSQVQLNQPQHF.

The rearrangement uses TRBV5-6 and TRBJ1-2; unclear D gene. CDR3 size: 13 residues. Germline V lookup: CDR1 SGHDT, CDR2 YYEEEE. The germline V and J ends were trimmed by 0 bases and 7 bases, with 10 bases remaining between them. The CDR3 sequence is CASSLEAEPGYTF. In nucleotides, the CDR3 is TGTGCCAGCAGCTTGGAGGCGGAGCCTGGCTACACCTTC. The full variable domain, rest sourced from reference TRBV5-6 and TRBJ1-2, is DAGVTQSPTHLIKTRGQQVTLRCSPKSGHDTVSWYQQALGQGPQFIFQYYEEEERQRGNFPDRFSGHQFPNYSSELNVNALLLGDSALYLCASSLEAEPGYTFGSGTRLTVV.

CDR3 region: CASSLSGGWALTEAFF. The CDR3 coding sequence is TGTGCCAGCAGCTTATCAGGGGGCTGGGCCTTGACTGAAGCTTTCTTT. The V and J genes are TRBV7-2 and TRBJ1-1, with 8 bases identical to TRBD1. The germline CDR1 and CDR2 sequences are SGHTA and FQGNSA. The J segment lost 5 bases and the V segment lost 2 bases, leaving 10 bases of the junction unmatched. The CDR3 has 16 amino acids. The complete variable domain, with remaining parts taken from reference TRBV7-2 and TRBJ1-1, reads GAGVSQSPSNKVTEKGKDVELRCDPISGHTALYWYRQSLGQGLEFLIYFQGNSAPDKSGLPSDRFSAERTGGSVSTLTIQRTQQEDSAVYLCASSLSGGWALTEAFFGQGTRLTVV.

DNA for the CDR3: TGCGCCAGCAGGAAGGATAGGGGGGGGTTCGAGCAGTACTTC. Translating gives CASRKDRGGFEQYF. The chain carries TRBV5-1 and TRBJ2-7, with a possible D match to TRBD2 (7 bases). This CDR3 spans 14 amino acids. Germline CDR1 and CDR2: SGHRS and YFSETQ. The V end was cut by 5 bases, the J end by 6 bases, with 18 bases between.

V gene TRBV21-1 combines with J gene TRBJ2-7; the table's D call, TRBD2, has no DNA check behind it. TRBV21-1 has pseudogene status. The CDR3 runs to 10 residues. CDR3 nucleotides: TGTGCCAGCTCATCTTCCGTCGGGTACTTC. Translating it yields CASSSSVGYF.

The chain carries TRBV14 and TRBJ2-1; 8 bases line up with TRBD1. CDR3 length: 12 amino acids. CDR1 and CDR2 from the germline V gene are SGHDN and FVKESK. The V and J ends lost 2 bases and 12 bases, in that order; junction bases with no gene match: 3. The CDR3 sequence: CASSQQTGGQFF. CDR3 nucleotide sequence: TGTGCCAGCAGCCAACAAACAGGGGGGCAGTTCTTC.

This clone has only a few counts. The chain couples TRBV7-2 to TRBJ1-2, with 9 bases aligning to TRBD1. CDR3 length: 14 residues. V gave up 5 bases and J gave up 3 bases; unmatched junction bases: 4. The V gene's germline CDR1 is SGHTA and CDR2 FQGNSA. The CDR3 sequence: CASSQGQGHYGYTF. The CDR3 DNA sequence: TGTGCCAGCAGCCAGGGACAGGGACACTATGGCTACACCTTC.

V is TRBV7-8 and J is TRBJ2-7, with TRBD1 matching over 8 bases. CDR1 is SGHVS and CDR2 is FQNEAQ in the germline V gene. The length of the CDR3 is 15 residues. The V gene end was trimmed by 2 bases and the J gene end by 3 bases; junction bases not matched to a gene: 6. CDR3 loop: CASSLSLTGGYEQYF. The CDR3 DNA sequence: TGTGCCAGCAGCTTAAGCTTAACAGGGGGCTACGAGCAGTACTTC.

The chain joins TRBV5-4 to TRBJ2-3; tentatively, D is TRBD1 or TRBD2 (5 bases each). CDR3 length: 15 amino acids. V was clipped by 4 bases and J by 2 bases, with 14 bases between them. The germline gives CDR1 SGHNT, CDR2 YYREEE (reference sequence). The chain's CDR3 is CASSPAGTPTDTQYF. The CDR3 DNA sequence: TGTGCCAGCAGCCCTGCCGGGACCCCCACAGATACGCAGTATTTT.

The genes are TRBV19 and TRBJ2-6, with TRBD1 matching over 10 bases. CDR1 is LNHDA, CDR2 SQIVND, per germline (reference sequence). This CDR3 comprises 16 residues. V was clipped by 5 bases and J by 0 bases; unmatched bases: 1. In DNA, the CDR3 is TGTGCCAGTAGTGGGGACAGGGGCTCTGGGGCCAACGTCCTGACTTTC. As protein: CASSGDRGSGANVLTF.

The V and J genes are TRBV27 and TRBJ1-2; possible D gene TRBD1, 6 bases. From germline, CDR1 is MNHEY and CDR2 SMNVEV (reference sequence). This CDR3 has 16 residues. V gave up 6 bases and J gave up 4 bases, with 21 bases separating them. The CDR3 region has the DNA TGTGCCAGCAGGTCTCCGCTTCGGTCAGGGGCCTATGGCTACACCTTC. Its translation is CASRSPLRSGAYGYTF.

The V gene is TRBV18, the J gene TRBJ1-1, with D unresolved. Germline CDR1 and CDR2: KGHSH and LQKENI. V was pared by 4 bases and J by 0 bases, with 9 bases between. The CDR3 covers 14 residues. The CDR3 coding sequence is TGTGCCAGCTCACGTCCGGTCCTGAACACTGAAGCTTTCTTT. This translates into CASSRPVLNTEAFF.

The gene calls are TRBV6-1 and TRBJ2-7; D possibly matches TRBD1 or TRBD2 (5 bases each). The V gene lost 7 bases and the J gene lost 4 bases, with 17 bases spanning the gap. The germline gives CDR1 MNHNS, CDR2 SASEGT. CDR3 size: 14 residues. The CDR3 DNA follows: TGTGCCAGCAACGCCGGGACGAAGACTTACGAGCAGTACTTC. Its protein is CASNAGTKTYEQYF.

V and J are TRBV6-1 and TRBJ1-5; D not resolved. Germline CDR1 and CDR2: MNHNS and SASEGT. Trimming removed 1 base from V and 4 bases from J, with 8 bases in between. CDR3 length equals 14 residues. The CDR3 region is CASSEEGWNQPQHF. The DNA for the CDR3 is TGTGCCAGCAGTGAAGAAGGGTGGAATCAGCCCCAGCATTTT.

The V call is TRBV5-6, the J call TRBJ1-1, with a weak D call TRBD1 (6 bases). The CDR3 has 16 residues. V lost 0 bases and J 5 bases, leaving 17 bases between the germline ends. The V gene's germline CDR1 is SGHDT and CDR2 YYEEEE. The CDR3 reads CASSLGGRGSGTEAFF. In DNA, the CDR3 is TGTGCCAGCAGCTTGGGGGGCAGGGGATCGGGTACTGAAGCTTTCTTT.

J is TRBJ1-5 and V is TRBV7-2; the D gene is possibly TRBD1 (5 bases). V was clipped by 1 base and J by 3 bases, with 16 bases between them. The germline V gene has CDR1 SGHTA and CDR2 FQGNSA. The CDR3 length is 17 residues. The CDR3: CASSLGPEGLPNQPQHF. CDR3 nucleotides: TGTGCCAGCAGCTTAGGCCCCGAGGGGTTACCCAATCAGCCCCAGCATTTT.

The V gene is TRBV4-2, the J gene TRBJ1-1; no reliable D call. Germline-derived CDR1 and CDR2 are LGHNA and YNFKEQ. This CDR3 spans 15 amino acids. V dropped 5 bases and J dropped 5 bases, with 18 bases sitting between them. The CDR3 DNA reads as TGTGCCAGCAGCGATGTTCGCTCCGGCGGGACTGAAGCTTTCTTT. Protein sequence: CASSDVRSGGTEAFF.

This clone has a handful of counts. A read error may produce the germline difference seen at one junction end. CDR3 region: CASSEGSDQPQHF. Here the CDR3 DNA reads TGTGCCAGCAGCGAGGGTAGCGATCAGCCCCAGCATTTT. V and J are TRBV9 and TRBJ1-5; unclear D gene. This CDR3 spans 13 amino acids. Germline loops: CDR1 SGDLS, CDR2 YYNGEE.

The V and J genes are TRBV5-6 and TRBJ1-2; D may be TRBD1 (5 bases). V lost 8 bases, J lost 6 bases, and 20 bases lay in between. Germline lookup yields CDR1 SGHDT and CDR2 YYEEEE. The CDR3 runs 14 residues. The CDR3 sequence: CASRGAGLNHGYTF. CDR3 coding DNA: TGTGCCAGTCGAGGGGCAGGTTTAAATCATGGCTACACCTTC.